The source of this T cell receptor beta chain is a study of T-cell reconstitution after alpha-beta-depleted transplantation in children. In germline, CDR1 is SGHRS, CDR2 YFSETQ. This CDR3 contains 17 residues. The V end was cut by 0 bases, the J end by 2 bases, with 15 bases between. Unique molecular identifiers were used in preparing the TCRbeta library. TCRdb independently ran MiXCR on the PCR reads; one entry per CDR3 protein. The sample consists of approximately 93,000 distinct CDR3 sequences, roughly 8% of them appearing once. This clonotype was seen many times. The rearrangement joins TRBV5-1 to TRBJ2-1, with D maybe TRBD1 (5 bases). This material consisted of PBMCs from the stem cell graft donor, taken from the stem cell graft. The receptor's source is a human donor who donated a stem cell graft to a child with congenital amegakaryocytic thrombocytopenia. The CDR3 loop reads CASSLEAQGLTYNEQFF. CDR3 coding DNA: TGCGCCAGCAGCTTGGAAGCCCAGGGCCTCACCTACAATGAGCAGTTCTTC. Drawing the rest from reference TRBV5-1 and TRBJ2-1, the complete variable domain is KAGVTQTPRYLIKTRGQQVTLSCSPISGHRSVSWYQQTPGQGLQFLFEYFSETQRNKGNFPGRFSGRQFSNSRSEMNVSTLELGDSALYLCASSLEAQGLTYNEQFFGPGTRLTVL.